One and the same sample provided the 21 T cell receptor beta chains below, sequenced in a study of blood T cell repertoires in COVID-19. Assay used: immunoSEQ multiplex PCR; TCRdb lists only in-frame clones, some missing. The profile covers fewer than 140,000 clones, with 60% to 85% appearing a single time and 5% to 7.5% taken by the ten largest. Sequencing used peripheral blood. All receptors come from an elderly man with COVID-19, enrolled during active disease.

The rearrangement uses TRBV10-3 and TRBJ1-6; 7 bases are shared with TRBD1. The trim removed 6 bases at V and 8 bases at J, leaving 4 bases unmatched. Germline V gene data show CDR1 as ENHRY and CDR2 as SYGVKD. CDR3 length: 13 amino acids. For the CDR3, the DNA is TGTGCCATCAGAGGACAGGCCGATTCACCCCTCCACTTT. It is translated as CAIRGQADSPLHF.

This clone was observed a handful of times. The chain carries TRBV27 and TRBJ2-6; 8 positions agree with TRBD2. Germline V gene data show CDR1 as MNHEY and CDR2 as SMNVEV (reference sequence). J lost 2 bases, V lost 7 bases, and 10 bases had no gene match. This CDR3 has 17 residues. The CDR3: CASTLKAGVPGANVLTF. In nucleotides, the CDR3 is TGTGCCAGCACGTTGAAAGCGGGAGTCCCTGGGGCCAACGTCCTGACTTTC.

This clone came up a few times. The chain employs TRBV19 and TRBJ2-2; 12 positions agree with TRBD1. CDR1 is LNHDA and CDR2 is SQIVND in the germline V gene (reference sequence). This CDR3 has 17 amino acids. The junction had 9 bases not matched to a gene; V was cut back by 6 bases and J by 4 bases. CDR3 sequence reads: CASRPGQGARGTGELFF. The CDR3 nucleotides read TGTGCCAGTAGGCCGGGACAGGGGGCGCGGGGCACCGGGGAGCTGTTTTTT. Full variable domain (missing parts from reference TRBV19 and TRBJ2-2): DGGITQSPKYLFRKEGQNVTLSCEQNLNHDAMYWYRQDPGQGLRLIYYSQIVNDFQKGDIAEGYSVSREKKESFPLTVTSAQKNPTAFYLCASRPGQGARGTGELFFGEGSRLTVL.

This clone was observed a handful of times. This chain connects TRBV11-2 to TRBJ1-1; weak D call: TRBD1 (5 bases). Germline V gives CDR1 SGHAT, CDR2 FQNNGV. Trimming took off 0 bases at V and 8 bases at J, with 10 bases between the two ends. The CDR3 runs to 13 residues. The CDR3 here is CASSLEQAREAFF. The CDR3 DNA reads as TGTGCCAGCAGCTTAGAACAGGCTAGAGAAGCTTTCTTT.

This chain links TRBV27 with TRBJ1-4; D is undetermined. Germline loops: CDR1 MNHEY, CDR2 SMNVEV (reference sequence). CDR3 length equals 14 residues. V was clipped by 3 bases and J by 8 bases, with 13 bases between them. CDR3 residues: CASSFAGAREKLFF. The CDR3 region has the DNA TGTGCCAGCAGTTTTGCGGGAGCTAGGGAAAAACTGTTTTTT.

The chain joins TRBV4-3 to TRBJ1-2; tentatively, D is TRBD1 (6 bases). This CDR3 is built from 16 residues. In germline, CDR1 is LGHNA, CDR2 YSLEER. V lost 0 bases and J 3 bases, leaving 14 bases between the germline ends. The CDR3 region has the DNA TGCGCCAGCAGCCAAGACCGCAGCGGGGGCTACTATGGCTACACCTTC. Its protein product is CASSQDRSGGYYGYTF.

J is TRBJ1-2 and V is TRBV27; TRBD1 matches 11 bases. The germline V gene encodes CDR1 MNHEY and CDR2 SMNVEV (reference sequence). This CDR3 spans 16 amino acids. Unmatched junction bases numbered 11, after V lost 6 bases and J lost 5 bases. CDR3 sequence (DNA): TGTGCCAGCAGGGCCGGGACAGGGGGACGGGGATATGGCTACACCTTC. Translating gives CASRAGTGGRGYGYTF.

The rearrangement uses TRBV3-1 (or the pseudogene TRBV3-2) and TRBJ1-2; D perhaps matches TRBD1 (6 bases). Germline loops: CDR1 LGHDT, CDR2 YNNKEL (reference sequence). Trimming cost V 1 base and J 1 base, with 13 bases left between them. CDR3 size: 16 residues. The DNA of the CDR3 is TGTGCCAGCAGCCAAGGAATGGGGGCGGGTAACTATGGCTACACCTTC. Its protein product is CASSQGMGAGNYGYTF.

V usage is TRBV27 and J usage is TRBJ2-5; weak D call: TRBD1 (6 bases). V lost 9 bases and J lost 5, with 22 bases in between. The CDR3 covers 15 residues. Looked up from germline, CDR1 is MNHEY and CDR2 is SMNVEV (reference sequence). The CDR3 protein is CASTWGQGMLETQYF. For the CDR3, the DNA is TGTGCCAGTACTTGGGGGCAGGGGATGTTGGAGACCCAGTACTTC.

Points on this clone: A read error may account for a junction end that differs from germline. The rearrangement links TRBV3-1 (or the pseudogene TRBV3-2) to TRBJ2-7; maybe TRBD2 (6 bases). The germline gives CDR1 LGHDT, CDR2 YNNKEL (reference sequence). The CDR3 is 13 residues long. The CDR3 spells CASSQGVGGLLYF. Written as DNA, the CDR3 is TGTGCCAGCAGCCAAGGAGTCGGGGGACTCCTTTATTTC.

The V call is TRBV28, the J call TRBJ1-3, with D tentatively TRBD1 (6 bases). The CDR3 runs 15 residues. V dropped 5 bases and J dropped 0 bases, with 11 bases sitting between them. Germline-derived CDR1 and CDR2 are MDHEN and SYDVKM. CDR3 sequence (DNA): TGTGCCAGCAGTCCGACAGGATTCTCTGGAAACACCATATATTTT. Amino acid sequence: CASSPTGFSGNTIYF.

The V gene is TRBV7-9, the J gene TRBJ1-2; D is ambiguous. The CDR3 has 15 residues. Trimming shortened V by 1 base and J by 6 bases, and 15 bases separated the two germline ends. The germline V gene has CDR1 SEHNR and CDR2 FQNEAQ (reference sequence). The CDR3 DNA reads as TGTGCCAGCAGCTTAGATGGGAGCGGGATCAATGGCTACACCTTC. Translation: CASSLDGSGINGYTF.

The genes are TRBV6-2 or TRBV6-3 and TRBJ2-7, with D possibly TRBD1 on 6 matching bases. The CDR3 sequence is 14 residues long. Per the germline V gene, CDR1 is MNHEY and CDR2 is SVGEGT. V was trimmed by 5 bases and J by 0 bases, leaving 11 bases between them. The CDR3 sequence is CASSKKGGSYEQYF. The CDR3 DNA reads TGTGCCAGCAGTAAAAAAGGGGGCTCCTACGAGCAGTACTTC.

V is TRBV4-2 and J is TRBJ1-6; tentatively, D is TRBD1 (6 bases). In germline, CDR1 is LGHNA, CDR2 YNFKEQ. V was cut by 3 bases and J by 2 bases, with 17 bases left in between. The CDR3 spans 18 residues. CDR3 loop: CASSHYRGAGTYNSPLHF. The CDR3, as DNA: TGTGCCAGCAGCCACTATCGGGGGGCAGGGACCTATAATTCACCCCTCCACTTT.

This chain joins TRBV21-1 and TRBJ2-3; the table's D gene call, TRBD2, was not cross checked with the DNA. TRBV21-1 is assigned pseudogene status. The CDR3 spans 16 residues. The CDR3 sequence: CASNPPSGSLTDTQYF. In DNA, the CDR3 is TGTGCCAGCAATCCCCCTAGCGGGAGTTTAACAGATACGCAGTATTTT.

This rearrangement joins TRBV19 to TRBJ1-5, with a possible D match to TRBD1 (5 bases). V gave up 6 bases and J gave up 0 bases, with 12 bases separating them. This CDR3 contains 15 residues. Germline assignment: CDR1 LNHDA and CDR2 SQIVND (reference sequence). The DNA of the CDR3 is TGTGCCAGTAGGCGTCAGGGCAATAGCAATCAGCCCCAGCATTTT. Its translation is CASRRQGNSNQPQHF.

This clone was detected a few times. The chain combines TRBV11-3 with TRBJ1-6; D call uncertain. The CDR3 runs 13 residues. V was pared by 2 bases and J by 9 bases, with 8 bases between. Germline V gene lookup returns CDR1 SGHNT and CDR2 YENEEA. Written as DNA, the CDR3 is TGTGCCAGCAGCTTAATCGAGGGTTCACCCCTCCACTTT. It yields the protein CASSLIEGSPLHF.

The gene calls are TRBV28 and TRBJ2-5; 7 bases fit TRBD2. The germline CDR1 and CDR2 sequences are MDHEN and SYDVKM. CDR3 length: 17 residues. The J segment lost 5 bases and the V segment lost 7 bases, leaving 19 bases of the junction unmatched. CDR3 DNA sequence: TGTGCCAGCACCAGTTTGGGCCCCCGCGGGAGTGCGGAGACCCAGTACTTC. Translating it yields CASTSLGPRGSAETQYF.

The genes are TRBV7-8 and TRBJ2-3; 12 bases align to TRBD2. The CDR3 has 18 residues. CDR1 SGHVS and CDR2 FQNEAQ come from the germline V gene. V was clipped by 0 bases and J by 5 bases; unmatched bases: 9. The CDR3 protein is CASSLAPGLAGGRDTQYF. The DNA of the CDR3 is TGTGCCAGCAGCTTAGCCCCGGGACTAGCGGGTGGGAGAGATACGCAGTATTTT.

The CDR3: CSASVVGQGMETQYF. The CDR3 DNA reads as TGCAGTGCTAGTGTTGTGGGACAGGGAATGGAGACCCAGTACTTC. V gene TRBV20-1 combines with J gene TRBJ2-5; 9 nucleotides agree with TRBD1. This CDR3 is built from 15 residues. With 3 bases clipped from V and 5 bases from J, the junction kept 10 bases outside the gene matches. Germline V lookup: CDR1 DFQATT, CDR2 SNEGSKA (reference sequence).

The chain employs TRBV28 and TRBJ2-1; 10 bases are a match to TRBD2. The CDR3 is made up of 16 amino acids. Germline trimming cut 2 bases from V and 4 bases from J; bases unmatched to any gene: 5. The germline V gene has CDR1 MDHEN and CDR2 SYDVKM. The CDR3 DNA reads as TGTGCCAGCAGTTTACGGGATAGCGGGGGGTACAATGAGCAGTTCTTC. This sequence encodes CASSLRDSGGYNEQFF.